The T cell receptor (beta chain) under discussion was sequenced for a study of T-cell reconstitution after alpha-beta-depleted transplantation in children (dated by TCRdb to the mid-2010s). Describing the broader study: T-cell immune reconstitution after TCRalphabeta/CD19-depleted allogeneic hematopoietic cell transplantation in children was quantitatively tracked in the study by means of TCR repertoire profiling.

General conclusions and limits of the study: In some patients, the high TCRbeta diversity seen at day 60 was put down to recipient T cells and intrathymic progenitors that had survived conditioning. Over the following months the frequencies of hyperexpanded clones went down, and after one year T-cell counts and TCRbeta diversity were mostly credited to newly produced T cells. The apparently early recovery of alphabetaT-cell counts about two months after transplant reportedly depended on only several hundred rapidly expanded clones that came from non-depleted graft cells.

The CDR3 holds 14 amino acids from the cysteine to the phenylalanine. Left in the record is the CDR3 DNA by itself, 42 bases read in frame from the first base. Trimming removed 4 bases from V and 5 bases from J; the gene matches leave 6 bases unexplained. The germline V gene specifies SGHRS as CDR1 and YFSETQ as CDR2. Turning to this clonotype: The specificity of this receptor is unknown. Base-call qualities are not available, and no considerably larger clone is one nucleotide away.

Receptors were amplified or captured by PCR. Instrument used: Illumina HiSeq 2500. Molecular barcoding was employed in the preparation of TCR libraries, with unique molecular identifiers being used to normalize TCRbeta repertoire quantification. Using fastp trimming at Q25 and MiXCR clonotype assembly, TCRdb reanalyzed the public sequencing data and kept in-frame beta chains. Each entry merges the rows of one CDR3 protein and shows their most common DNA and genes. The sample includes 350,000 to 500,000 distinct CDR3 sequences, with around 46% observed a single time. Roughly 27% of the sample goes to the ten largest clones. Read against the paper, the sample's treatment or condition label means: allogeneic hematopoietic cell transplantation with graft depleted of TCRalphabeta T cells and CD19 B cells. Transplant recipients were children who received TCRalphabeta/CD19-depleted allogeneic hematopoietic cell grafts.

This clonotype originated in a girl aged 2 to 10 with aplastic anemia, due to receive a stem cell transplant. The source material was PBMCs, sampled before TCRalphabeta/CD19-depleted stem cell transplant. Recombination linked TRBV5-1 to TRBJ2-5, with 9 central nucleotides matching TRBD2. This receptor has the CDR3 CASSTGTSSETQYF. The nucleotides read TGCGCCAGCAGCACTGGGACTAGCTCTGAGACCCAGTACTTC.